This T cell receptor (beta chain) comes out of a study of T cell repertoires in cytomegalovirus infection. Trimming at V came to 5 bases and at J to 5 bases, leaving 8 bases not matched to a gene. The CDR3 sequence is 14 residues long. Study outcomes and limitations: Carriers of CMV and the relevant HLA type were discriminated by public TCR beta frequency.

TCRdb re-derived calls from the reads in MiXCR, one entry per CDR3 protein. The sample consists of about 890,000 distinct CDR3 sequences, approximately 32% of them appearing once. This clonotype has only a few counts. Antigen specificity is unknown. The sequencing here drew on cultured CD8+ T cells from PBMCs, taken from culture after CMV antigen stimulation. The chain links TRBV12-3 or TRBV12-4 to TRBJ2-7; 8 bases align to TRBD2. The TCR sequence derives from a human donor in good health (CMV status not recorded). Some clones in this sample may be carry-over from other donors' samples. The CDR3 is CASSRGTSRHEQYF. CDR3 bases: TGTGCCAGCAGTCGAGGGACTAGTCGGCACGAGCAGTACTTC.